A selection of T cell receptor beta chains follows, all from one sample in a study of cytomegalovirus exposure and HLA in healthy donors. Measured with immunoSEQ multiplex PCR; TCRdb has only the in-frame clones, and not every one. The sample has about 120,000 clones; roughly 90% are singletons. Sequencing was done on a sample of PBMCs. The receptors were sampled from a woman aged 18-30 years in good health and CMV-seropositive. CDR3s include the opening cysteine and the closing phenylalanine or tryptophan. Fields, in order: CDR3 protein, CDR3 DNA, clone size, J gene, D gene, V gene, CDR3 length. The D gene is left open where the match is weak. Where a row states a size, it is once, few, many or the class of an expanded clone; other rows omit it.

CDR3: CASSKGVAIEQYF
DNA: TGTGCCAGCAGCAAAGGGGTGGCTATTGAGCAGTACTTC
size: .
J: TRBJ2-7
D: .
V: TRBV7-8
length: 13

CDR3: CASSLGYGANYGYTF
DNA: TGTGCCAGCAGCCTAGGGTACGGAGCTAACTATGGCTACACCTTC
size: .
J: TRBJ1-2
D: .
V: TRBV9
length: 15

CDR3: CASSFQRDYYNEQFF
DNA: TGTGCCAGCAGCTTCCAGCGGGACTACTACAATGAGCAGTTCTTC
size: .
J: TRBJ2-1
D: TRBD2
V: TRBV11-2
length: 15

CDR3: CASSLKLAGAGRKTGELFF
DNA: TGTGCCAGCAGCTTGAAACTAGCGGGAGCGGGTCGGAAGACCGGGGAGCTGTTTTTT
size: .
J: TRBJ2-2
D: TRBD2
V: TRBV5-8
length: 19

CDR3: CASRTQGYNSPLHF
DNA: TGCGCCAGCAGAACTCAGGGCTATAATTCACCCCTCCACTTT
size: .
J: TRBJ1-6
D: .
V: TRBV5-1
length: 14

CDR3: CASRRQGSNQPQHF
DNA: TGTGCCAGCAGACGACAGGGAAGCAATCAGCCCCAGCATTTT
size: .
J: TRBJ1-5
D: TRBD1
V: TRBV6-5
length: 14

CDR3: CASSYSVPSDNEQFF
DNA: TGTGCCAGCAGTTACTCCGTCCCTAGTGACAATGAGCAGTTCTTC
size: .
J: TRBJ2-1
D: .
V: TRBV6-5
length: 15

CDR3: CASSLRTGSINEKLFF
DNA: TGTGCCAGCAGTTTAAGGACGGGGAGCATTAATGAAAAACTGTTTTTT
size: once
J: TRBJ1-4
D: .
V: TRBV6-5
length: 16

CDR3: CASSLSRQGAEAFF
DNA: TGTGCCAGCAGCTTATCCCGGCAGGGCGCTGAAGCTTTCTTT
size: .
J: TRBJ1-1
D: .
V: TRBV7-8
length: 14

CDR3: CASSLVGTDTQYF
DNA: TGTGCCAGCAGCTTAGTAGGCACAGATACGCAGTATTTT
size: .
J: TRBJ2-3
D: .
V: TRBV7-6
length: 13

CDR3: CSVEEVGRSYEQYF
DNA: TGCAGCGTTGAAGAGGTGGGCAGGTCCTACGAGCAGTACTTC
size: .
J: TRBJ2-7
D: .
V: TRBV29-1
length: 14

CDR3: CASSNGQGAAYEAFF
DNA: TGTGCCAGCAGCAATGGACAGGGGGCAGCCTATGAAGCTTTCTTT
size: .
J: TRBJ1-1
D: TRBD1
V: TRBV7-2
length: 15

CDR3: CASSITGGVYNEQFF
DNA: TGTGCCAGTAGTATAACAGGGGGGGTTTACAATGAGCAGTTCTTC
size: .
J: TRBJ2-1
D: .
V: TRBV19
length: 15

CDR3: CSVQAGGTDTQYF
DNA: TGCAGCGTTCAAGCGGGGGGCACAGATACGCAGTATTTT
size: .
J: TRBJ2-3
D: TRBD2
V: TRBV29-1
length: 13

CDR3: CASSPQGAGAEAFF
DNA: TGTGCCAGCAGTCCGCAGGGGGCAGGGGCTGAAGCTTTCTTT
size: .
J: TRBJ1-1
D: TRBD1
V: TRBV7-9
length: 14

CDR3: CASSIKDRNTEAFF
DNA: TGTGCCAGTAGTATAAAAGACAGGAACACTGAAGCTTTCTTT
size: .
J: TRBJ1-1
D: .
V: TRBV19
length: 14

CDR3: CASSPGIPFYNEQFF
DNA: TGTGCCAGCAGTCCGGGGATTCCGTTTTACAATGAGCAGTTCTTC
size: .
J: TRBJ2-1
D: .
V: TRBV27
length: 15

CDR3: CASSQDRESSYEQYF
DNA: TGCGCCAGCAGCCAAGATCGGGAGAGCTCCTACGAGCAGTACTTC
size: .
J: TRBJ2-7
D: .
V: TRBV4-3
length: 15

CDR3: CASSLTGRGNSPLHF
DNA: TGTGCCAGCAGCTTGACGGGCAGGGGTAATTCACCCCTCCACTTT
size: .
J: TRBJ1-6
D: .
V: TRBV11-2
length: 15

CDR3: CASSLALGRTGSPLHF
DNA: TGTGCCAGCAGCTTAGCCCTAGGACGGACAGGGTCACCCCTCCACTTT
size: .
J: TRBJ1-6
D: TRBD1
V: TRBV7-2
length: 16

CDR3: CASSYGTGGSYEQYF
DNA: TGTGCCAGCAGTTACGGGACAGGGGGGTCCTACGAGCAGTACTTC
size: .
J: TRBJ2-7
D: TRBD1
V: TRBV6-6
length: 15

CDR3: CASSLAAGRVLETQYF
DNA: TGCGCCAGCAGCTTGGCGGCGGGGCGGGTTTTGGAAACGCAGTATTTT
size: .
J: TRBJ2-3
D: .
V: TRBV5-1
length: 16

CDR3: CASSAIRTGDTEAFF
DNA: TGTGCCAGCAGCGCGATCCGGACAGGGGACACTGAAGCTTTCTTT
size: .
J: TRBJ1-1
D: TRBD1
V: TRBV7-6
length: 15

CDR3: CASSIASLVPGELFF
DNA: TGTGCCAGTAGTATAGCTAGCCTAGTGCCCGGGGAGCTGTTTTTT
size: .
J: TRBJ2-2
D: .
V: TRBV19
length: 15

CDR3: CASSSRGYETQYF
DNA: TGTGCCAGCAGCTCTAGGGGATACGAGACCCAGTACTTC
size: .
J: TRBJ2-5
D: .
V: TRBV7-2
length: 13

CDR3: CASSPFGTGDYEQYF
DNA: TGTGCCAGTAGCCCATTCGGAACAGGGGACTACGAGCAGTACTTC
size: .
J: TRBJ2-7
D: TRBD1
V: TRBV19
length: 15

CDR3: CASSFGAGARVYEQYF
DNA: .
size: .
J: TRBJ2-7
D: .
V: TRBV12-1
length: 16

CDR3: CASSDLTGTGELFF
DNA: TGTGCCAGCAGCGACCTGACAGGGACCGGGGAGCTGTTTTTT
size: .
J: TRBJ2-2
D: TRBD1
V: TRBV9
length: 14